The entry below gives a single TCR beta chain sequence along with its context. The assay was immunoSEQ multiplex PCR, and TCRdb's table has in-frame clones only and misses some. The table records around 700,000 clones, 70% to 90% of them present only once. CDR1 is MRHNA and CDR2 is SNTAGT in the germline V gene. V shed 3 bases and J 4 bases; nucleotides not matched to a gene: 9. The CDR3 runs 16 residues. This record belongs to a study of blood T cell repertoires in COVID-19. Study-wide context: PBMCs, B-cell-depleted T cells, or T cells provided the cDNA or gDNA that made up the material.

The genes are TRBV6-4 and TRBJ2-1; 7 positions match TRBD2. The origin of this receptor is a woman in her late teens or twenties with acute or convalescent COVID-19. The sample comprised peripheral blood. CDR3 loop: CASSEAGNAQYNEQFF. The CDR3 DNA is TGTGCCAGCAGTGAAGCGGGGAACGCCCAATACAATGAGCAGTTCTTC.